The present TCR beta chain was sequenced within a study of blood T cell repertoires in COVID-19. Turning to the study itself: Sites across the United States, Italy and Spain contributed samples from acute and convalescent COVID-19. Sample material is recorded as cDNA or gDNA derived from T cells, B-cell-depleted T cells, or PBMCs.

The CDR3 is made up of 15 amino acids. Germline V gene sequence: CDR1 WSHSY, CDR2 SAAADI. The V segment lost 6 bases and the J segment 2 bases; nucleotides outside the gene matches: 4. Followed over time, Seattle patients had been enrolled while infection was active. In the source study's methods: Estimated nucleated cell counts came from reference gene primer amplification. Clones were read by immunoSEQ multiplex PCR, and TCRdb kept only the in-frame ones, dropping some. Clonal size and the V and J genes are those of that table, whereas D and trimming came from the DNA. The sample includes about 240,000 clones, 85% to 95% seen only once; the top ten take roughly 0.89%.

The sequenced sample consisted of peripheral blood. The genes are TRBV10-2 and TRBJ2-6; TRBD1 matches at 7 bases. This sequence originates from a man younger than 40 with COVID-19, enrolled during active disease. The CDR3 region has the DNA TGCGCCAGCAGATCGGGACAGACTGGGGCCAACGTCCTGACTTTC. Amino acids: CASRSGQTGANVLTF.